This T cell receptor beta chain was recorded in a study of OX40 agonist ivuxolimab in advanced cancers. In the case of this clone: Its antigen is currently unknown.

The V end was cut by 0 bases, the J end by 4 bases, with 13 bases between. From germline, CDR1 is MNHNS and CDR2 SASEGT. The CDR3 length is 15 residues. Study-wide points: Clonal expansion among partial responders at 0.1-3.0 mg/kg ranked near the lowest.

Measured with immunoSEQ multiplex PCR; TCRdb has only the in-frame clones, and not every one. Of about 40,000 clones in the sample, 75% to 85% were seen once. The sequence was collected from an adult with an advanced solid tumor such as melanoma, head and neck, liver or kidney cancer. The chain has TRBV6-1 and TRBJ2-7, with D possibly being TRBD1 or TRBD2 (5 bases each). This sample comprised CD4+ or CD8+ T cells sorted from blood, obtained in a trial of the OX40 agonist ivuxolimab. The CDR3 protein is CASSEALPGTYEQYV. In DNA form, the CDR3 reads TGTGCCAGCAGTGAAGCGCTTCCCGGGACGTACGAGCAGTACGTC.